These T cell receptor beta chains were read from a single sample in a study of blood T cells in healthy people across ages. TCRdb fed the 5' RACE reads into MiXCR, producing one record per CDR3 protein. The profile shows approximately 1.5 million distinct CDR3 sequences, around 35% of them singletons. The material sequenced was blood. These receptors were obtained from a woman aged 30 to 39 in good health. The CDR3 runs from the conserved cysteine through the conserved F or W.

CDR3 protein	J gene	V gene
CASSLAYGQKSNEKLFF	TRBJ1-4	TRBV5-1
CASSEVRAGTGPDTQYF	TRBJ2-3	TRBV6-1
CASSVPRGMDTGELFF	TRBJ2-2	TRBV27
CASSVSPGPLSEQYF	TRBJ2-7	TRBV9
CATSDLRYTEQYF	TRBJ2-7	TRBV24-1
CASSLAKGVDTQYF	TRBJ2-3	TRBV7-9
CASKTVANTGELFF	TRBJ2-2	TRBV12-3/TRBV12-4
CASSHRTDYGYTF	TRBJ1-2	TRBV18
CASSYSASGIYEQYF	TRBJ2-7	TRBV6-5
CASTGGRSDTQYF	TRBJ2-3	TRBV28
CAIREREGREQFF	TRBJ2-1	TRBV10-3
CASRGGQTGGSVETQYF	TRBJ2-5	TRBV7-9
CSVEDPLTSGMSTDTQYF	TRBJ2-3	TRBV29-1
CASTSRAVRRNEQFF	TRBJ2-1	TRBV6-1
CAISEFQGGYGYTF	TRBJ1-2	TRBV10-3
CASSISVNEQFF	TRBJ2-1	TRBV28
CASNPGGISGNTIYF	TRBJ1-3	TRBV28
CASSESGLSGNTIYF	TRBJ1-3	TRBV25-1
CASSERLAGGVPYNEQFF	TRBJ2-1	TRBV2
CASRPGHSYNSPLHF	TRBJ1-6	TRBV12-3/TRBV12-4
CASSWRGSGFSYEQYF	TRBJ2-7	TRBV6-2/TRBV6-3
CASRPPLAF	TRBJ1-2	TRBV7-9
CASSLIRVNNEQFF	TRBJ2-1	TRBV7-2
CAISEFSLRSRGYTF	TRBJ1-2	TRBV10-3
CATSVLGDTQYF	TRBJ2-3	TRBV24-1
CASGVLPGETQYF	NA	TRBV3-1
CASSSSTGEGKKLFF	TRBJ1-4	TRBV12-3/TRBV12-4
CASTHWEGANYEQYF	TRBJ2-7	TRBV2
CSARGMTRPGETQYF	TRBJ2-5	TRBV20-1
CSARERGIYGYTF	TRBJ1-2	TRBV20-1
CSARDRRGVDEQYF	TRBJ2-7	TRBV20-1
CSAIRPGLAGGLSYNEQFF	TRBJ2-1	TRBV20-1
CASSFAQGSTEAFF	TRBJ1-1	TRBV5-1
CASSLDGAPLHF	TRBJ1-6	TRBV7-2
CATSRSGSGDTQYF	TRBJ2-5	TRBV15
CTSSVGLAGEDTQYF	TRBJ2-3	TRBV9
CASRALDMNTEAFF	TRBJ1-1	TRBV6-1
CASSQVVNGAAEQFF	TRBJ2-1	TRBV4-1
CSAFKLEKSYEQYF	TRBJ2-7	TRBV20-1
CASSSTGFVVLTF	TRBJ2-6	TRBV11-2
CASSRLGQGIQETQYF	NA	TRBV4-1
CASRSGTYEQYF	TRBJ2-7	TRBV28
CASKKGAASGGPEQFF	TRBJ2-1	TRBV27
CASRPQGRSQPQHF	TRBJ1-5	TRBV6-6
CASGDRARGTEAFF	TRBJ1-1	TRBV28
CSARGTSGRDEQFF	TRBJ2-1	TRBV20-1
CASKRASEAFF	TRBJ1-1	TRBV25-1
CASSSRGAEVWNEQFF	TRBJ2-1	TRBV5-1
CASSYYGGQLNYGYTF	TRBJ1-2	TRBV27
CASSQGGQGGNTEAFF	TRBJ1-1	TRBV4-1
CVSSGRTGNYGYTF	TRBJ1-2	TRBV5-6
CSGGQMNTEAFF	TRBJ1-1	TRBV29-1
CSAPGRGQSPLHF	TRBJ1-6	TRBV20-1
CASIKMEGWTEAFF	TRBJ1-1	TRBV7-8
CASRTSSYNSPLHF	TRBJ1-6	TRBV4-2
CSARDPLAGGANEQFF	TRBJ2-1	TRBV20-1
CASGLAPNNEQFF	TRBJ2-1	TRBV5-1
CASSSGTGGWNEQFF	TRBJ2-1	TRBV7-9
CAISGQTTAGYTF	TRBJ1-2	TRBV10-3
CASSPLQGNTEAFF	TRBJ1-1	TRBV12-3/TRBV12-4